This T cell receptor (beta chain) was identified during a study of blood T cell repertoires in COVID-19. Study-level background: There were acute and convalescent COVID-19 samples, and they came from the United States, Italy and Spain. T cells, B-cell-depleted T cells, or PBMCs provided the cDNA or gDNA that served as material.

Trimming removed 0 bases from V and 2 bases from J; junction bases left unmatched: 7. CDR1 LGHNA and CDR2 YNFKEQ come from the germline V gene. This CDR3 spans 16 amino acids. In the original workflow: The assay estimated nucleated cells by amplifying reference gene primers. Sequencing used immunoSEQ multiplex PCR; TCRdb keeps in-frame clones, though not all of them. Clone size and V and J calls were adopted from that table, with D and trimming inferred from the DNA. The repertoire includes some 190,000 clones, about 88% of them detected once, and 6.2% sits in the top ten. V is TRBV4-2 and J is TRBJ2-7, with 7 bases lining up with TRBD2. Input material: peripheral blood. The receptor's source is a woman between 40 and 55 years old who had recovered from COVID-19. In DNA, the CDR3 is TGTGCCAGCAGCCAAGAATTCGAACGGGGGGCCTACGAGCAGTACTTC. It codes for CASSQEFERGAYEQYF.